The 7 T cell receptor beta chains in this list originate from one sample, sequenced in a study of tissue T cells after allogeneic stem cell transplantation. TCRdb's copy holds only in-frame clones and misses some; the assay was immunoSEQ multiplex PCR. The data hold fewer than 30,000 clones, with over 75% observed a single time. The sequencing used blood, collected before transplantation. The receptors come from a woman between 18 and 49 years old who later had graft-versus-host disease after an allogeneic stem cell transplant.

This clone came up a few times. The rearrangement joins TRBV2 to TRBJ2-1; maybe TRBD2 (6 bases). This CDR3 comprises 13 residues. V gave up 6 bases and J gave up 9 bases, with 15 bases separating them. In germline, CDR1 is SNHLY, CDR2 FYNNEI. In DNA, the CDR3 is TGTGCCAGCAGCCCCGGCGGGAAGGCTGAGCAGTTCTTC. Translated, it gives CASSPGGKAEQFF. The whole variable domain, filled in from reference TRBV2 and TRBJ2-1, reads EPEVTQTPSHQVTQMGQEVILRCVPISNHLYFYWYRQILGQKVEFLVSFYNNEISEKSEIFDDQFSVERPDGSNFTLKIRSTKLEDSAMYFCASSPGGKAEQFFGPGTRLTVL.

The chain employs TRBV5-1 and TRBJ1-4; TRBD1 matches at 9 bases. The CDR3 covers 14 residues. Germline V CDR1 and CDR2: SGHRS, YFSETQ. Germline trimming cut 4 bases from V and 8 bases from J; bases unmatched to any gene: 6. CDR3 sequence: CASSPGTGREKLFF. CDR3 bases: TGCGCCAGCAGCCCCGGGACAGGGAGGGAAAAACTGTTTTTT.

This rearrangement joins TRBV27 to TRBJ2-2, with D perhaps given as TRBD1 or TRBD2 (5 bases each). With 5 bases removed from V and 0 bases from J, the gap between germline ends came to 7 bases. The germline CDR1 and CDR2 sequences are MNHEY and SMNVEV (reference sequence). The CDR3 runs 14 residues. For the CDR3, the DNA is TGTGCCAGCAGTCAGGGACCGAACACCGGGGAGCTGTTTTTT. It codes for CASSQGPNTGELFF.

The chain recombines TRBV15 with TRBJ2-5; no clear D. The V end was cut by 5 bases, the J end by 5 bases, with 15 bases between. Germline V CDR1 and CDR2: LNHNV, YYDKDF (reference sequence). The CDR3 has 14 amino acids. CDR3 residues: CATSPRTLLETQYF. DNA for the CDR3: TGTGCCACCAGCCCTCGGACCCTCTTGGAGACCCAGTACTTC.

The chain is built from TRBV28 and TRBJ1-2; the D is unclear. The CDR3 loop spans 15 amino acids. V was trimmed by 2 bases and J by 4 bases, leaving 14 bases between them. Germline V gene lookup returns CDR1 MDHEN and CDR2 SYDVKM. The CDR3 region has the DNA TGTGCCAGCAGTTTAGGCCACAGTAGGGCCTATGGCTACACCTTC. Translation gives CASSLGHSRAYGYTF.

The V gene is TRBV5-1, the J gene TRBJ2-7, with D maybe TRBD2 (6 bases). CDR3 size: 15 residues. The germline gives CDR1 SGHRS, CDR2 YFSETQ. Trimming removed 1 base at V and 1 base at J, with 12 bases between. The CDR3 sequence is CASSLSPGDSYEQYF. CDR3 nucleotides: TGCGCCAGCAGCTTGTCGCCGGGGGATTCCTACGAGCAGTACTTC.

This clone was recorded only once. The rearrangement uses TRBV21-1 and TRBJ2-2. TRBV21-1 is a pseudogene segment. The CDR3 contains 17 residues. The CDR3 reads CASSIPPGGGRTGELFF. The CDR3, as DNA: TGTGCCAGCAGCATCCCCCCAGGGGGGGGACGGACCGGGGAGCTGTTTTTT.